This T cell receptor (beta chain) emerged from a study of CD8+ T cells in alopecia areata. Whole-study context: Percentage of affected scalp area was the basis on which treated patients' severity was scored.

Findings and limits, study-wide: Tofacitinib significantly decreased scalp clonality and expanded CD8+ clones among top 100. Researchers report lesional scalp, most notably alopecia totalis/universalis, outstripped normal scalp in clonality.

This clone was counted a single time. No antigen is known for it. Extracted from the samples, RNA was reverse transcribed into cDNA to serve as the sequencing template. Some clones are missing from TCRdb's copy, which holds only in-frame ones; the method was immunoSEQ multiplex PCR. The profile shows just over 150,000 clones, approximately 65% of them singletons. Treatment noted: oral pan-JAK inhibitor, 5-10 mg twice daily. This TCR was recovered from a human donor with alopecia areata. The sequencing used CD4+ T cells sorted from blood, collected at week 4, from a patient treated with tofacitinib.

The CDR3 sequence is CASSLEGQIYEQYF. Here the CDR3 DNA reads TGCGCCAGCAGCTTGGAAGGACAGATCTACGAGCAGTACTTC. The J gene is TRBJ2-7, the V gene TRBV5-1, with D possibly being TRBD1 (6 bases). There are 14 residues in the CDR3. V was pared by 0 bases and J by 3 bases, with 10 bases between. Germline V gene lookup returns CDR1 SGHRS and CDR2 YFSETQ.